The entry below describes one T cell receptor beta chain. Its antigen is still unknown. It was cDNA, reverse transcribed from extracted RNA, that served as the sequencing template. TCRdb's table, derived via immunoSEQ multiplex PCR, lists solely in-frame clones and lacks some. The sample has 150,000 to 250,000 clones, 45% to 65% seen once. The source of the sample is a study of CD8+ T cells in alopecia areata. Study overall: Patients took tofacitinib for 6 to 18 months, followed by 6 drug-free months. Overall study results and limits: Treatment with tofacitinib significantly lowered scalp clonality and reduced expanded CD8+ clones among the top 100.

V was pared by 2 bases and J by 1 base, with 8 bases of the junction left unmatched. Germline V CDR1 and CDR2: SGHTA, FQGNSA. The CDR3 runs 17 residues. Treatment indicated: oral pan-JAK inhibitor, 5-10 mg twice daily. Peripheral blood and lesional scalp punch biopsies were taken from alopecia areata patients. The chain uses TRBV7-2 and TRBJ2-5; TRBD2 agrees at 9 bases. The sequencing used CD4+ T cells sorted from blood, collected at week 4, from a patient treated with tofacitinib. The clonotype comes from a human donor with alopecia areata. Written as DNA, the CDR3 is TGTGCCAGCAGCTTATTCAGTCCGCGGGGGGGCCAAGAGACCCAGTACTTC. Translated, it gives CASSLFSPRGGQETQYF.